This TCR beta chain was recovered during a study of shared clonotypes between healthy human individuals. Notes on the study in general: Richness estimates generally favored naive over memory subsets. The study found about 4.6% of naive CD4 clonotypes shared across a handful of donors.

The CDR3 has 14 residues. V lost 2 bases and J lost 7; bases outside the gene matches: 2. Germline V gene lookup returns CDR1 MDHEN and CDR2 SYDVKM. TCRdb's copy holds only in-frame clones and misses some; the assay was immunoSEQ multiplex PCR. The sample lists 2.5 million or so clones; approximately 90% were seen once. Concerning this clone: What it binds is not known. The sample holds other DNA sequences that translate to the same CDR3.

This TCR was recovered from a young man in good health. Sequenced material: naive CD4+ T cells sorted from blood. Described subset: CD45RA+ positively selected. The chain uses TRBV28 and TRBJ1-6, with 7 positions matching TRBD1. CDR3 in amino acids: CASSLGQENSPLHF. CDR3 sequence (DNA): TGTGCCAGCAGTTTAGGACAGGAGAATTCACCCCTCCACTTT.